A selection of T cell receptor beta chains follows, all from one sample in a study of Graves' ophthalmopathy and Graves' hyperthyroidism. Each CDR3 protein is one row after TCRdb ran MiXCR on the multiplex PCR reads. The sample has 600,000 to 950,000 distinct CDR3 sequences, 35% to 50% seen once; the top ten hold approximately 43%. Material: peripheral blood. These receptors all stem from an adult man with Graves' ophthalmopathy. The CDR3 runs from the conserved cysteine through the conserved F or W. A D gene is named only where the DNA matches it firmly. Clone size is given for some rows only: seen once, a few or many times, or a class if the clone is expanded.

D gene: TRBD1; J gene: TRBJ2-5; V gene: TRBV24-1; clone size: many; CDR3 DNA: TGTGCCACCAGTGATTCCGGACAGGGTCAAGAGACCCAGTACTTC; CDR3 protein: CATSDSGQGQETQYF
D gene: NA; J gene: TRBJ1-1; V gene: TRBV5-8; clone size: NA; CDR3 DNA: TGTGCCAGCAGCTTGAATGGCAACATGAACACTGAAGCTTTCTTT; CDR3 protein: CASSLNGNMNTEAFF
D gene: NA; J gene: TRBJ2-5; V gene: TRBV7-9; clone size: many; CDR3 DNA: TGTGCCAGCAGCTTAGCGCAAGTGGGCAGGCGGGAGACCCAGTACTTC; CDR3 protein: CASSLAQVGRRETQYF
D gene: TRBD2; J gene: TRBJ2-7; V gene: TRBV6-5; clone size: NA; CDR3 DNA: TGTGCCAGCAGTTACTCAAGGACTAGCGGGTTGACCTACGAGCAGTACTTC; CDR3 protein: CASSYSRTSGLTYEQYF
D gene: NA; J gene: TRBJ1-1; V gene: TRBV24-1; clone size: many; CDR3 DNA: TGTGCCACCAGTGAGTTCCAGGGGTCTGAAGCTTTCTTT; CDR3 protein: CATSEFQGSEAFF
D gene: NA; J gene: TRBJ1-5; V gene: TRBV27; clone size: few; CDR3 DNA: TGTGCCAGCAGTTTAGTCGGGAGGCAGCCCCAGCATTTT; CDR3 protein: CASSLVGRQPQHF
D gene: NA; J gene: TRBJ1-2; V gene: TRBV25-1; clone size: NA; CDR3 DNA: TGTGCCAGCAGTTTTGTAGGGCAGGCCGGTGGCTACACCTTC; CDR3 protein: CASSFVGQAGGYTF
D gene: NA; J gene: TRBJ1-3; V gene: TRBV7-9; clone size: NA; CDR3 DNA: TGTGCCAGCAGCCGAGACAGAACCTCTGGAAACACCATATATTTT; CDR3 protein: CASSRDRTSGNTIYF
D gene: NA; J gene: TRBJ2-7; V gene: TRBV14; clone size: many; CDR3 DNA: TGTGCCAGCAGCCAACTAGCGCACTACGAGCAGTACTTC; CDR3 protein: CASSQLAHYEQYF
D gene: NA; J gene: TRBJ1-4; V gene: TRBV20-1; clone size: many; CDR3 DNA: TGCGGAGTTATGACGGGGGAAAAACTGTTTTTT; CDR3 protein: CGVMTGEKLFF
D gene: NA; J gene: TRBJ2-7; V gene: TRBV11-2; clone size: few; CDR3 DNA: TGTGCCAGCAGCTTAGGTACAGGGATTAACTACGAGCAGTACTTC; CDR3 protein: CASSLGTGINYEQYF
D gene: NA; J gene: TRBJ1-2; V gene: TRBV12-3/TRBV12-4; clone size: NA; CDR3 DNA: TGTGCCAGCAGTTTAGTCAGCCTGACTAACTATGGCTACACCTTC; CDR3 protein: CASSLVSLTNYGYTF
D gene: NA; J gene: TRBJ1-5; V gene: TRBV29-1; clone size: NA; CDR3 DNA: TGCAGCGTTAAGGACGTCGAGACCCAGCATTTT; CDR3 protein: CSVKDVETQHF
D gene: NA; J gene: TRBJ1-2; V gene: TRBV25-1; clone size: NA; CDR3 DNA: TGTGCCAGCACCGCCCGGGTGAACACCTTC; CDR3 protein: CASTARVNTF
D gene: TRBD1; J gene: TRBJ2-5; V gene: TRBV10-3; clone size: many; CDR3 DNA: TGTGCCATCAGACAGGGGTCGGGACAAGAGACCCAGTACTTC; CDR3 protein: CAIRQGSGQETQYF
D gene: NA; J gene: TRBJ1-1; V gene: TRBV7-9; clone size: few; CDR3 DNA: TGTGCCAGCAGCCCGACAGTTATTGGGGCTTTCTTT; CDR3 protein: CASSPTVIGAFF
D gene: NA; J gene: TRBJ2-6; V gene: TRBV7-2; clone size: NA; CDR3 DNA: TGTGCCAGCAGTTTAGCGGTAGCCAACGTCCTGACTTTC; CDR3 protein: CASSLAVANVLTF
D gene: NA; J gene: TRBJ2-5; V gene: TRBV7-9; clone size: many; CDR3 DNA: TGTGCCAGCAGCTTAGAAGGATTGGCAGGGTATGAGACCCAGTACTTC; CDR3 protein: CASSLEGLAGYETQYF
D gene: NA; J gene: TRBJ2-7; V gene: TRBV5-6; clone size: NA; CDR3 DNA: TGTGCCAGCAGCTGGAGGAGAGAGCAGTACTTC; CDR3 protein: CASSWRREQYF
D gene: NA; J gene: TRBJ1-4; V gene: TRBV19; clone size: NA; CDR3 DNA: TGTGCCAGTAGTATAGGACGAAATGAAAAACTGTTTTTT; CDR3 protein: CASSIGRNEKLFF
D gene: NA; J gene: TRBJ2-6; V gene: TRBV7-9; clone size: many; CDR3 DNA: TGTGCCAGCAGCTTATGGATGAGGGGCGGTGGGGCCAACGTCCTGACTTTC; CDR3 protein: CASSLWMRGGGANVLTF
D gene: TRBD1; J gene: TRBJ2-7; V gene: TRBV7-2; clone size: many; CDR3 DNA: TGTGCCAGCAGCTTGACCGGGACAGTGACAACCTTATACTTC; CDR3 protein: CASSLTGTVTTLYF
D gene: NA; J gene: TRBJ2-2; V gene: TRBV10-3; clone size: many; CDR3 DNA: TGTGCCATCAGTGAGTCTACAGGGCATGCCACCGGGGAGCTGTTTTTT; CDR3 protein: CAISESTGHATGELFF
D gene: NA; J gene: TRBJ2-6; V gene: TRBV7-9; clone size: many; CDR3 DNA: TGTGCCAGCAGCCCATGGGCAGGCGCTAGCTCTGGGGCCAACGTCCTGACTTTC; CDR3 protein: CASSPWAGASSGANVLTF
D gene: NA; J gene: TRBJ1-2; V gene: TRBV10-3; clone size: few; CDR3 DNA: TGTGCCAGCAGGGGTAAACATGGCTACACCTTC; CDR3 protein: CASRGKHGYTF
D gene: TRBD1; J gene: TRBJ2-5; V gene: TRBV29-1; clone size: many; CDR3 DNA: TGCAGCGTTGAATTTGGCAGGGGGCAGGAGACCCAGTACTTC; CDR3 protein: CSVEFGRGQETQYF
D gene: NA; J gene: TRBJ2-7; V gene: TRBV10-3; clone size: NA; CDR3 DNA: TGTGCCATCAGTGAAACCGGGAGGGGACAGGGTATGTACGAGCAGTACTTC; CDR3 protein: CAISETGRGQGMYEQYF
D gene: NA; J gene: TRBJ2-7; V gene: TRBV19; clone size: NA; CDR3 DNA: TGTGCCAGTAGTGTCCGGGGTTTCTCCTACGAGCAGTACTTC; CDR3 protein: CASSVRGFSYEQYF
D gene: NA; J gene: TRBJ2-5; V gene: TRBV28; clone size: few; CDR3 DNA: TGTGCCAGCACTCACAATATCGAGACCCAGTACTTC; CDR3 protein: CASTHNIETQYF
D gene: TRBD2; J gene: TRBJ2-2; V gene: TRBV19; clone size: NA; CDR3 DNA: TGTGCCAGTAGTATTCTAGGGACTAGGCTCTCCGGGGAGCTGTTTTTT; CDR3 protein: CASSILGTRLSGELFF
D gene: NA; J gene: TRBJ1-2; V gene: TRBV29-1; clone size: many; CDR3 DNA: TGCAGCGTTCCGGACACCTATGGCTACACCTTC; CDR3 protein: CSVPDTYGYTF
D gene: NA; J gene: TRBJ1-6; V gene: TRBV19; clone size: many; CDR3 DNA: TGTGCCAGTAGTACCCCGACAGGACCCCGACCACCCCTCCACTTT; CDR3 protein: CASSTPTGPRPPLHF
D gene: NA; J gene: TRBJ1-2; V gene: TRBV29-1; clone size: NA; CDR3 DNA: TGCAGCGTTGAAGCAAAAAAAGGGGTCTATGGCTACACCTTC; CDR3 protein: CSVEAKKGVYGYTF
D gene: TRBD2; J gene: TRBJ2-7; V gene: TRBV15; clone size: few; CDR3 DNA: TGTGCCAGCAATTACCTAGCGGGACACTACGAGCAGTATTTC; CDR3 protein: CASNYLAGHYEQYF
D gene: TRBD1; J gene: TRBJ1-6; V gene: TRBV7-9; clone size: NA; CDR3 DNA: TGTGCCAGCAGCTTTTTAGGTCAGGGGGCGAATTCACCCCTCCACTTT; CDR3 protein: CASSFLGQGANSPLHF